This T cell receptor (beta chain) was obtained from a study of molecular identifiers for immune sequencing clone quantification. Germline lookup yields CDR1 MNHEY and CDR2 SVGEGT. The CDR3 spans 14 residues. V lost 7 bases, J lost 1 base, and 12 bases lay in between. TCRdb reprocessed the PCR reads via MiXCR and lists one record per CDR3 protein. The data show approximately 670,000 distinct CDR3 sequences, about 20% seen once. The source material was naive CD8+ T cells from blood, with Jurkat cell RNA spiked in. Specified subset: FACS-sorted CD8+CD4-CCR7+CD45RA+ naive T cells. The TCR originated in a human donor in good health. Some libraries in this study had Jurkat cell RNA spiked in. The chain carries TRBV6-2 or TRBV6-3 and TRBJ2-3, with a possible D match to TRBD2 (5 bases). The CDR3 DNA reads as TGTGCCAGCACCGACCTAGCTGGCACAGATACGCAGTATTTT. Amino acids: CASTDLAGTDTQYF.